The 7 T cell receptor beta chains presented below share a single source sample, sequenced in a study of T cells in Graves' hyperthyroidism and ophthalmopathy. The CDR3 regions of TCR beta were amplified from RNA transcripts. Using the HTBI primer set, a first-round RT-PCR was run on the TCR CDR3. TCRdb reprocessed the multiplex PCR reads with MiXCR, giving one entry per CDR3 protein. Of fewer than 650,000 distinct CDR3 sequences listed, 35% to 50% are singletons. Sequenced input: peripheral blood or thyroid tissue (not recorded which). These receptors were taken from an adult woman with Graves' disease, either hyperthyroidism or ophthalmopathy (not recorded which).

The gene calls are TRBV19 and TRBJ2-2, with D tentatively TRBD2 (5 bases). The V end was cut by 7 bases, the J end by 5 bases, with 20 bases between. CDR3 length: 16 residues. Germline V gene sequence: CDR1 LNHDA, CDR2 SQIVND (reference sequence). Written as DNA, the CDR3 is TGTGCCAGTACCGCCTGGAGCGGAGGCGGGACCGGGGAGCTGTTTTTT. It encodes CASTAWSGGGTGELFF. Full variable domain (rest looked up from reference TRBV19 and TRBJ2-2): DGGITQSPKYLFRKEGQNVTLSCEQNLNHDAMYWYRQDPGQGLRLIYYSQIVNDFQKGDIAEGYSVSREKKESFPLTVTSAQKNPTAFYLCASTAWSGGGTGELFFGEGSRLTVL.

This rearrangement joins TRBV5-1 to TRBJ2-7; D gene ambiguous. Germline V gene lookup returns CDR1 SGHRS and CDR2 YFSETQ. This CDR3 contains 14 residues. V was clipped by 2 bases and J by 2 bases, with 11 bases between them. Here the CDR3 reads CASSFGLPTYEQYF. CDR3 DNA sequence: TGCGCCAGCAGCTTCGGTCTGCCCACCTACGAGCAGTACTTC.

V is TRBV10-3 and J is TRBJ1-1; D is unclear. Germline CDR1 is ENHRY and CDR2 is SYGVKD. V gave up 3 bases and J gave up 0 bases, with 2 bases separating them. The CDR3 runs to 12 residues. CDR3 DNA: TGTGCCATCAGTGATGTGAACACTGAAGCTTTCTTT. Its protein product is CAISDVNTEAFF.

The CDR3 DNA follows: TGTGCCAGCAGTGACGTGAGCTCCTACGAGCAGTACTTC. Translation: CASSDVSSYEQYF. The rearrangement uses TRBV7-2 and TRBJ2-7; D remains unclear. V was clipped by 6 bases and J by 0 bases, with 9 bases between them. Per the germline V gene, CDR1 is SGHTA and CDR2 is FQGNSA. The CDR3 loop spans 13 amino acids.

V and J are TRBV27 and TRBJ1-2; D is unresolved. V lost 6 bases to trimming and J lost 7 bases, with 18 bases between them. The CDR3 is 14 residues long. CDR1 MNHEY and CDR2 SMNVEV come from the germline V gene (reference sequence). CDR3 DNA: TGTGCCAGCAGAGAGCCCCTGGGCTCCGGTGGCTACACCTTC. It yields the protein CASREPLGSGGYTF.

This chain joins TRBV16 and TRBJ1-1, with 7 nucleotides matching TRBD1. The V and J ends lost 3 bases and 1 base, in that order; junction bases with no gene match: 5. The germline V gene encodes CDR1 KGHSY and CDR2 FQNENV. The CDR3 is 15 amino acids. CDR3 nucleotide sequence: TGTGCCAGCAGCCAGACAGGGTGGGGGAACACTGAAGCTTTCTTT. Its protein is CASSQTGWGNTEAFF.

A word on this clonotype: One base away lies a much larger clone, so this may be a sequencing read error. The genes are TRBV12-3 or TRBV12-4 and TRBJ1-3; no definite D call. This CDR3 has 12 residues. Trimming took off 5 bases at V and 12 bases at J, with 14 bases between the two ends. The CDR3 region is CASSPARSGIYF. The CDR3 bases are TGTGCCAGCAGTCCTGCCCGGTCGGGCATATATTTT.